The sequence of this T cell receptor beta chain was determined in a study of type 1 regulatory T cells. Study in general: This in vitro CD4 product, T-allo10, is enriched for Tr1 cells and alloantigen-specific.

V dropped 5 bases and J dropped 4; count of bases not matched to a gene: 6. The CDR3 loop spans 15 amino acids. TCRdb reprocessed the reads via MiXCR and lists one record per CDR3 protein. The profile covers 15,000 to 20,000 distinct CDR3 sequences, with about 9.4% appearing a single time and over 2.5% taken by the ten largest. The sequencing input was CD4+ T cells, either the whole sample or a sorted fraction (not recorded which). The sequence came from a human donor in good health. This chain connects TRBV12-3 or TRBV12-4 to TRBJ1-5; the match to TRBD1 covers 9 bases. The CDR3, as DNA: TGTGCCAGCAGTCGTGGGACAGGGAAAAATCAGCCCCAGCATTTT. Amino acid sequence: CASSRGTGKNQPQHF.